These 3 T cell receptor beta chains were all obtained from the same sample, sequenced in a study of CD8+CD57+ T cells in acquired aplastic anemia. Using genomic DNA as the template, TCR beta VDJ and CDR3 profiling was carried out. TCRdb passed the reads through MiXCR, listing each CDR3 protein once. Altogether around 140,000 distinct CDR3 sequences are present, 41% being singletons, with the ten largest covering around 8.4%. The sample taken for sequencing was sorted CD4+, CD8+, or CD8+CD57+ T cells (not recorded which) from PBMCs. The receptors were gathered from a human donor in good health, serving as a control.

In this sample, this clonotype turned up many times. The chain combines TRBV12-3 or TRBV12-4 with TRBJ2-3; D unresolved. This CDR3 has 14 residues. The V end was cut by 7 bases, the J end by 5 bases, with 16 bases between. Here the CDR3 reads CASNGQLRGDTQYF. CDR3 in DNA: TGTGCCAGCAATGGGCAACTCAGAGGAGATACGCAGTATTTT.

This chain links TRBV19 with TRBJ1-2, with a weak D call TRBD1 (5 bases). Germline CDR1 reads LNHDA; CDR2 reads SQIVND (reference sequence). The length of the CDR3 is 13 residues. V was cut by 7 bases and J by 8 bases, with 17 bases left in between. CDR3 protein: CASILGTAGGYTF. The CDR3 DNA reads TGTGCCAGTATCCTCGGGACCGCCGGCGGCTACACCTTC.

This clonotype has just a few counts. This chain links TRBV4-1 with TRBJ1-2, with D hard to call. The CDR3 is made up of 15 amino acids. Germline assignment: CDR1 MGHRA and CDR2 YSYEKL. V was cut by 0 bases and J by 0 bases, with 8 bases left in between. The CDR3 sequence: CASSQDRGANYGYTF. Written as DNA, the CDR3 is TGCGCCAGCAGCCAAGATCGGGGAGCTAACTATGGCTACACCTTC.